This T cell receptor beta chain derives from a study of CXCR3-negative and CXCR3-positive naive CD8 T cells. Study-wide points: Naive CXCR3-positive cells had TRB CDR3s more hydrophobic than those of CXCR3-negative naive cells.

Through 5' RACE with UMI labels, the TRB cDNA libraries were prepared. For each CDR3 protein, TCRdb gives one entry from its re-call of the 5' RACE reads, without DNA. The sample is made up of about 57,000 distinct CDR3 sequences, and the top ten hold 0.5% to 0.55% of it. The CDR3 spans 17 residues. CDR1 LGHNA and CDR2 YSLEER come from the germline V gene. On this clonotype: Its antigen is still unknown.

Sequenced material: naive CXCR3+ CD8+ T cells from blood. Subset in this sample: CD45RO-CCR7+CD27+CD95- naive CD8+ T cells expressing CXCR3 (TNR3+). The rearrangement uses TRBV4-3 and TRBJ1-6. The TCR originated in a human donor in good health. Some clones in this sample may be carry-over from other donors' samples. This chain's CDR3 is CASSQDKGFAYNSPLHF.